The 32 T cell receptor beta chains listed next were all sequenced from one sample in a study of cytomegalovirus exposure and HLA in healthy donors. The PCR was carried out with 60 Vbeta primers and 13 Jbeta primers. TCRdb's copy holds only in-frame clones and misses some; the assay was immunoSEQ multiplex PCR. The data hold approximately 95,000 clones, with approximately 80% observed a single time. Sequencing was done on a sample of PBMCs. These TCRs come from a woman aged 70 to 79 in good health and CMV-seropositive.

J is TRBJ1-4 and V is TRBV28, with 9 bases fitting TRBD1. V lost 5 bases to trimming and J lost 2 bases; unmatched junction nucleotides: 6. Germline assignment: CDR1 MDHEN and CDR2 SYDVKM. The CDR3 runs to 16 residues. CDR3 coding DNA: TGTGCCAGCAGTAGGGACAGGGTCCAGACTAATGAAAAACTGTTTTTT. Amino acid sequence: CASSRDRVQTNEKLFF.

This chain links TRBV28 with TRBJ1-1; no firm D call. V lost 4 bases and J lost 4, with 7 bases in between. This CDR3 is 12 amino acids long. Germline V gene lookup returns CDR1 MDHEN and CDR2 SYDVKM. CDR3 sequence reads: CASSSRSTEAFF. The CDR3 DNA follows: TGTGCCAGCAGTTCCCGGAGCACTGAAGCTTTCTTT.

The rearrangement links TRBV19 to TRBJ1-3; D possibly corresponds to TRBD1 (5 bases). Germline-derived CDR1 and CDR2 are LNHDA and SQIVND (reference sequence). Trimming took off 4 bases at V and 0 bases at J, with 13 bases between the two ends. The CDR3 covers 16 residues. CDR3 amino acids: CASSTGGISSGNTIYF. As DNA, the CDR3 is TGTGCCAGTAGTACCGGGGGGATCTCCTCTGGAAACACCATATATTTT.

This chain connects TRBV15 to TRBJ1-6; weak D call: TRBD1 (5 bases). Germline CDR1 reads LNHNV; CDR2 reads YYDKDF (reference sequence). This CDR3 has 14 residues. Trimming removed 0 bases at V and 7 bases at J, with 7 bases between. CDR3 region: CATSRDRANSPLHF. In DNA form, the CDR3 reads TGTGCCACCAGCAGAGACAGGGCAAATTCACCCCTCCACTTT. Together with reference TRBV15 and TRBJ1-6, the CDR3 gives the full variable domain: DAMVIQNPRYQVTQFGKPVTLSCSQTLNHNVMYWYQQKSSQAPKLLFHYYDKDFNNEADTPDNFQSRRPNTSFCFLDIRSPGLGDTAMYLCATSRDRANSPLHFGNGTRLTVT.

V is TRBV10-1 and J is TRBJ2-1, with 9 bases that match TRBD2. Per the germline V gene, CDR1 is WNHNN and CDR2 is SYGVQD (reference sequence). The junction had 8 bases not matched to a gene; V was cut back by 3 bases and J by 5 bases. This CDR3 spans 16 amino acids. In nucleotides, the CDR3 is TGCGCCAGCAGTGATTCGAGCGGGAGGTGGAACAATGAGCAGTTCTTC. This encodes CASSDSSGRWNNEQFF.

This clone has more than one count but fewer than ten. V usage is TRBV4-2 and J usage is TRBJ2-7; D is possibly TRBD2 (6 bases). Trimming removed 0 bases from V and 0 bases from J, with 18 bases in between. The CDR3 length is 18 residues. Germline-derived CDR1 and CDR2 are LGHNA and YNFKEQ. The CDR3 DNA reads as TGTGCCAGCAGCCAAGATCTAATCCGGGGGATATTCTCCTACGAGCAGTACTTC. The encoded protein is CASSQDLIRGIFSYEQYF.

This clone was detected only a few times. This chain connects TRBV30 to TRBJ2-3; tentatively, D is TRBD2 (6 bases). Trimming shortened V by 4 bases and J by 2 bases, and 16 bases separated the two germline ends. The germline CDR1 and CDR2 sequences are GTSNPN and SVGIG (reference sequence). This CDR3 region has 15 residues. The CDR3, as DNA: TGTGCCTGGATTAGCGGTACAACACCCACAGATACGCAGTATTTT. Protein product: CAWISGTTPTDTQYF.

The rearrangement links TRBV2 to TRBJ1-4; D remains ambiguous. The germline gives CDR1 SNHLY, CDR2 FYNNEI. Trimming removed 4 bases from V and 0 bases from J, with 9 bases in between. The CDR3 consists of 15 residues. The CDR3 here is CASSGGLTTNEKLFF. CDR3 DNA sequence: TGTGCCAGCAGTGGTGGCCTCACAACTAATGAAAAACTGTTTTTT.

The chain has TRBV29-1 and TRBJ2-5; TRBD2 matches at 8 bases. V gave up 2 bases and J gave up 3 bases; unmatched junction bases: 5. The CDR3 runs to 14 residues. Germline V CDR1 and CDR2: SQVTM, ANQGSEA. This chain's CDR3 is CSVEPPTSEETQYF. DNA of the CDR3: TGCAGCGTTGAACCTCCGACTAGCGAAGAGACCCAGTACTTC.

The chain employs TRBV11-2 and TRBJ2-2; 9 bases are a match to TRBD2. CDR3 length: 15 residues. CDR1 and CDR2 (germline): SGHAT, FQNNGV. V trimming: 7 bases; J trimming: 5 bases; junction bases outside the gene matches: 8. CDR3 region: CASNPLAGKTGELFF. For the CDR3, the DNA is TGTGCCAGCAACCCTCTAGCGGGAAAAACCGGGGAGCTGTTTTTT.

This sequence joins TRBV5-1 and TRBJ2-5; maybe TRBD2 (5 bases). The end of the DNA is better explained by TRBJ2-7, so the J call may be wrong. The CDR3 is 13 amino acids. Germline values: CDR1 SGHRS, CDR2 YFSETQ. The CDR3 coding sequence is TGCGCCAGCAGCCCCGGGGACTCCTACGAGCAGTACTTC. This translates into CASSPGDSYEQYF.

J is TRBJ1-1 and V is TRBV25-1; 9 bases are a match to TRBD1. This CDR3 has 13 residues. Trimming cost V 8 bases and J 7 bases; bases outside gene matches: 8. Germline loops: CDR1 MGHDK, CDR2 SYGVNS. CDR3 DNA: TGTGCCAGCGCCGGGACAGGGCCATTTGAAGCTTTCTTT. As protein: CASAGTGPFEAFF.

This clone turned up a few times. The CDR3 sequence: CASSFGDQPQHF. The CDR3 DNA is TGTGCCAGCAGCTTCGGGGATCAGCCCCAGCATTTT. The chain recombines TRBV13 with TRBJ1-5; D is unclear. Germline CDR1 is PRHDT and CDR2 is FYEKMQ (reference sequence). This CDR3 comprises 12 residues. V lost 3 bases and J 5 bases, leaving 5 bases between the germline ends.

This clone was detected only once. The genes are TRBV7-3 and TRBJ1-1; D is uncertain. Germline V gives CDR1 SGHTA, CDR2 FQGTGA. V shed 3 bases and J shed 0 bases, with 5 bases lying between them. This CDR3 spans 13 amino acids. CDR3 nucleotides: TGTGCCAGCAGCTTTAATTTGAACACTGAAGCTTTCTTT. Residues: CASSFNLNTEAFF.

This clone was observed once. This chain links TRBV29-1 with TRBJ1-2, with 7 nucleotides matching TRBD1. Looked up from germline, CDR1 is SQVTM and CDR2 is ANQGSEA. This CDR3 has 12 amino acids. V shed 4 bases and J 4 bases; nucleotides not matched to a gene: 3. The CDR3 nucleotides are TGCAGCGTTGGGACAGGAGGCTATGGCTACACCTTC. It yields the protein CSVGTGGYGYTF.

The rearrangement uses TRBV9 and TRBJ2-7, with TRBD1 matching over 7 bases. The CDR3 contains 15 residues. Germline CDR1 and CDR2: SGDLS and YYNGEE. Losses at the gene ends were 3 bases for V and 2 bases for J; bases not matched to a gene: 8. The CDR3: CASSEGAGETYEQYF. The CDR3 region has the DNA TGTGCCAGCAGCGAGGGGGCAGGGGAGACCTACGAGCAGTACTTC.

V is TRBV27 and J is TRBJ1-5; D may be TRBD1 (6 bases). From germline, CDR1 is MNHEY and CDR2 SMNVEV (reference sequence). The CDR3 extends over 13 amino acids. The germline V and J ends were trimmed by 8 bases and 5 bases, with 13 bases remaining between them. The CDR3 region has the DNA TGTGCCAGCCGGACAGCCTACGATCAGCCCCAGCATTTT. Translation: CASRTAYDQPQHF.

This chain connects TRBV5-4 to TRBJ2-7; 9 nucleotides line up with TRBD1. Trimming removed 3 bases from V and 5 bases from J; junction bases left unmatched: 9. The germline gives CDR1 SGHNT, CDR2 YYREEE (reference sequence). This CDR3 is 15 amino acids long. The DNA of the CDR3 is TGTGCCAGCAGCTCGACCGGGACAGGGTCGCACGAGCAGTACTTC. This sequence encodes CASSSTGTGSHEQYF.

The CDR3 region is CASSLGGSPTEAFF. As DNA, the CDR3 is TGTGCCAGCAGCTTAGGAGGGTCGCCCACTGAAGCTTTCTTT. The rearrangement links TRBV7-2 to TRBJ1-1, with D uncertain. Trimming left V 1 base short and J 4 bases short, with 10 bases between. This CDR3 has 14 residues. Germline V lookup: CDR1 SGHTA, CDR2 FQGNSA.

The chain joins TRBV6-4 to TRBJ2-1; D is possibly TRBD2 (6 bases). This CDR3 is built from 15 residues. V was clipped by 5 bases and J by 5 bases, with 16 bases between them. Germline values: CDR1 MRHNA, CDR2 SNTAGT. CDR3 region: CASSRGDSGHNEQFF. For the CDR3, the DNA is TGTGCCAGCAGTCGTGGGGACTCCGGCCACAATGAGCAGTTCTTC.

This chain links TRBV13 with TRBJ2-7; 9 bases agree with TRBD2. The ends lost 5 bases at V and 7 bases at J; junction bases unmatched: 15. CDR1 and CDR2 (germline): PRHDT, FYEKMQ (reference sequence). The CDR3 runs to 16 residues. This CDR3 reads CASSHGEREATGEQYF. The CDR3 DNA reads as TGTGCCAGCAGCCACGGGGAGCGGGAGGCCACTGGTGAGCAGTACTTC.

This chain joins TRBV5-6 and TRBJ2-2; 7 nucleotides match TRBD1. With 4 bases clipped from V and 5 bases from J, the junction kept 14 bases outside the gene matches. CDR1 is SGHDT, CDR2 YYEEEE, per germline. The CDR3 runs 17 residues. The CDR3 loop reads CASSTGARGAGTGELFF. CDR3 coding DNA: TGTGCCAGCAGCACAGGGGCAAGAGGGGCAGGGACCGGGGAGCTGTTTTTT.

This clone came up once. J is TRBJ1-2 and V is TRBV2; TRBD1 aligns across 12 bases. This CDR3 is built from 15 residues. Germline lookup yields CDR1 SNHLY and CDR2 FYNNEI. V trimming: 7 bases; J trimming: 2 bases; junction bases outside the gene matches: 5. CDR3: CASTGQGAFNYGYTF. CDR3 DNA: TGTGCCAGCACGGGACAGGGGGCTTTCAACTATGGCTACACCTTC. The full variable domain, with the rest looked up from reference TRBV2 and TRBJ1-2, is EPEVTQTPSHQVTQMGQEVILRCVPISNHLYFYWYRQILGQKVEFLVSFYNNEISEKSEIFDDQFSVERPDGSNFTLKIRSTKLEDSAMYFCASTGQGAFNYGYTFGSGTRLTVV.

The rearrangement uses TRBV9 and TRBJ2-5; a possible D gene is TRBD2 (6 bases). Germline V gene data show CDR1 as SGDLS and CDR2 as YYNGEE. The CDR3 totals 14 residues. Trimming pared 0 bases from V and 4 bases from J, leaving 10 bases between. The DNA of the CDR3 is TGTGCCAGCAGCGTAGACGGCGGGACAGAGACCCAGTACTTC. This sequence encodes CASSVDGGTETQYF.

The sample holds a few counts of this clone. The chain has TRBV7-3 and TRBJ2-3; D might be TRBD1 (5 bases). The CDR3 runs 14 residues. Germline lookup yields CDR1 SGHTA and CDR2 FQGTGA. Trimming pared 0 bases from V and 1 base from J, leaving 5 bases between. CDR3 in amino acids: CASSLTGGTDTQYF. In nucleotides, the CDR3 is TGTGCCAGCAGCTTAACAGGGGGCACAGATACGCAGTATTTT.

The rearrangement uses TRBV6-6 and TRBJ2-1; 14 nucleotides align to TRBD2. Germline V gives CDR1 MNHNY, CDR2 SVGAGI (reference sequence). CDR3 length equals 16 residues. V was clipped by 6 bases and J by 7 bases; unmatched bases: 8. Here the CDR3 DNA reads TGTGCCAGCAGCGATGGACTAGCGGGAGGCAATAATGAGCAGTTCTTC. Its protein product is CASSDGLAGGNNEQFF.

This clone was seen a single time. This chain links TRBV30 with TRBJ2-7, with 8 bases matching TRBD1. Germline trimming cut 3 bases from V and 7 bases from J; bases unmatched to any gene: 11. This CDR3 spans 14 amino acids. Germline-derived CDR1 and CDR2 are GTSNPN and SVGIG (reference sequence). The CDR3 DNA sequence: TGTGCCTGGAGAGAAAAAGGTGGGACAGGAGAGCAGTACTTC. It encodes CAWREKGGTGEQYF.

The rearrangement joins TRBV2 to TRBJ2-5; 8 bases align to TRBD1. The ends lost 5 bases at V and 1 base at J; junction bases unmatched: 6. This CDR3 contains 15 residues. Germline CDR1 SNHLY, CDR2 FYNNEI. In DNA form, the CDR3 reads TGTGCCAGCAGTTCTGACAGGGGTCCCCAAGAGACCCAGTACTTC. This translates into CASSSDRGPQETQYF.

The chain has TRBV7-2 and TRBJ2-7, with no clear D. CDR1 and CDR2 from the germline V gene are SGHTA and FQGNSA. The CDR3 is made up of 12 amino acids. V dropped 2 bases and J dropped 4 bases, with 6 bases sitting between them. The CDR3 loop is CASSLPFYEQYF. The CDR3 DNA sequence: TGTGCCAGCAGCTTACCTTTTTACGAGCAGTACTTC.

A note on this clone: The junction and the germline gene differ at one end; a read error may be behind it. CDR3 in amino acids: CSSSSRGGGSYGYTF. The CDR3 nucleotides read TGTTCCAGCAGCTCTAGAGGGGGGGGCAGCTATGGCTACACCTTC. The gene calls are TRBV7-9 and TRBJ1-2; possible D gene TRBD1, 6 bases. The length of the CDR3 is 15 residues. Germline values: CDR1 SEHNR, CDR2 FQNEAQ (reference sequence).

V and J are TRBV7-2 and TRBJ1-2, with D perhaps matching TRBD1 (6 bases). Deletions cut 1 base from V and 1 base from J, with 10 bases between. This CDR3 spans 15 amino acids. The germline V gene has CDR1 SGHTA and CDR2 FQGNSA. In nucleotides, the CDR3 is TGTGCCAGCAGCTTAGGCGGGGGGCGTAACTATGGCTACACCTTC. Translation: CASSLGGGRNYGYTF.

This clone was seen a handful of times. This chain uses TRBV5-1 with TRBJ1-5; no clear D gene. The CDR3 contains 18 residues. Trimming cost V 7 bases and J 3 bases, with 26 bases left between them. CDR1 and CDR2 from the germline V gene are SGHRS and YFSETQ. As DNA, the CDR3 is TGCGCCAGCGACGAGGGCTTTTATTTCCCCAATAACAATCAGCCCCAGCATTTT. It codes for CASDEGFYFPNNNQPQHF.